The 5 T cell receptor beta chains presented below share a single source sample, sequenced in a study of T cell responses to AZD1222 COVID-19 vaccine. Sequencing was performed with immunoSEQ multiplex PCR; in TCRdb, only in-frame clones are kept and a portion is missing. Altogether about 190,000 clones are present, 80% to 90% being singletons, with the ten largest covering 6.9%. Sequencing was performed on peripheral blood, taken on day 0 of AZD1222 vaccination. The origin of the receptors is an adult in good health.

The chain joins TRBV11-2 to TRBJ2-1, with D perhaps matching TRBD1 (5 bases). CDR3 length: 13 amino acids. CDR1 SGHAT and CDR2 FQNNGV come from the germline V gene. Trimming took off 1 base at V and 9 bases at J, with 10 bases between the two ends. CDR3 bases: TGTGCCAGCAGCTTAGCTAGGGGCACTGAGCAGTTCTTC. It yields the protein CASSLARGTEQFF.

The chain combines TRBV6-2 or TRBV6-3 with TRBJ2-1; D is perhaps TRBD2 (6 bases). From germline, CDR1 is MNHEY and CDR2 SVGEGT. Trimming stripped 2 bases from V and 0 bases from J, with 8 bases between. This CDR3 is 15 amino acids long. CDR3 DNA: TGTGCCAGCAGTTACAACGGGGGCTCCTACAATGAGCAGTTCTTC. Protein product: CASSYNGGSYNEQFF.

The chain has TRBV18 and TRBJ1-1; D is unresolved. Germline CDR1 reads KGHSH; CDR2 reads LQKENI. This CDR3 has 15 residues. Between the trimmed V and J ends, which lost 5 bases and 2 bases, there was a span of 15 bases. CDR3 in amino acids: CASSIVLHQNTEAFF. As DNA, the CDR3 is TGTGCCAGCTCAATCGTTCTGCATCAAAACACTGAAGCTTTCTTT.

The rearrangement joins TRBV5-1 to TRBJ2-3; D not resolved. This CDR3 is built from 15 residues. Germline-derived CDR1 and CDR2 are SGHRS and YFSETQ. The V gene lost 3 bases and the J gene lost 0 bases, with 11 bases spanning the gap. CDR3 sequence: CASSWQDPSTDTQYF. As DNA, the CDR3 is TGCGCCAGCAGCTGGCAGGACCCTAGCACAGATACGCAGTATTTT.

The chain has TRBV9 and TRBJ2-7; the D gene is possibly TRBD2 (6 bases). This CDR3 is built from 12 residues. Between the trimmed V and J ends, which lost 0 bases and 6 bases, there was a span of 7 bases. Germline V CDR1 and CDR2: SGDLS, YYNGEE. CDR3 DNA sequence: TGTGCCAGCAGCGTAGTGGGGGGCGAGCAGTACTTC. This sequence encodes CASSVVGGEQYF.